This section outlines one T cell receptor beta chain sequence together with its context. No antigen is known for it. The record originates from a study of shared clonotypes between healthy human individuals. Overall study findings and caveats: Sorted-subset sequencing, rarefaction showed, was incomplete despite large depth.

As handled by the study authors: Sequence data from immunoSEQ were junction-only and lacked quality scores; consequently, filtering differed. Method: immunoSEQ multiplex PCR; TCRdb's copy keeps in-frame clones and lacks some. V and J calls and clone size are given by that table; D and trimming were obtained from the DNA. This sample yields approximately 2,200,000 clones, of which about 92% are seen a single time; 1.5% to 2% belongs to the top ten. CD8 cells regarded as naive lacked CD45RO, were positively chosen for CCR7, and omitted terminally differentiated effector memory CD45RA+ cells. The donors were adults (healthy and HIV-negative) with no recent acute infections or vaccinations. Germline values: CDR1 SNHLY, CDR2 FYNNEI. Trimming cost V 7 bases and J 1 base, with 14 bases left between them. CDR3 length: 15 residues.

The material sequenced was naive CD8+ T cells from PBMCs. The J gene is TRBJ2-1, the V gene TRBV2; no reliable D call. The clonotype comes from a man between 18 and 29 years old in good health. Some clones in this sample may be carry-over from other donors' samples. CDR3 residues: CASMSSQSSYNEQFF. The CDR3 DNA follows: TGTGCCAGCATGTCTAGTCAGTCGTCCTACAATGAGCAGTTCTTC.